Reported below is one TCR beta chain. This specimen belongs to a study of Ad26.COV2.S vaccination and SARS-CoV-2 variants. Overall study: Once, or twice with 56 days between doses, Ad26.COV2.S was given intramuscularly.

Treatment: over 15 received Ad26.COV2.S at low or high dose, single or two shots; about 5 received placebo; per-sample allocation not given. It was on day 63 after the first vaccine or placebo injection that samples were taken. Sequencing was performed with immunoSEQ multiplex PCR; in TCRdb, only in-frame clones are kept and a portion is missing. Of fewer than 600,000 clones detected, nearly 90% appear once; the ten largest clones hold more than 1.5%. The CDR3 runs to 17 residues. The germline CDR1 and CDR2 sequences are SGHVS and FQNEAQ. V was shortened by 1 base and J by 2 bases, with 17 bases between the two germline ends.

This sequence joins TRBV7-8 and TRBJ1-2; perhaps TRBD1 as D (5 bases). This sequence was found in a person between 18 and 59 years old who received the Ad26.COV2.S COVID-19 vaccine or a placebo. This material consisted of peripheral blood, taken in a trial of Ad26.COV2.S vaccine versus placebo. CDR3 coding DNA: TGTGCCAGCAGCTTAGATCCCCTGGATGGGGCAAACTATGGCTACACCTTC. Amino acid sequence: CASSLDPLDGANYGYTF.